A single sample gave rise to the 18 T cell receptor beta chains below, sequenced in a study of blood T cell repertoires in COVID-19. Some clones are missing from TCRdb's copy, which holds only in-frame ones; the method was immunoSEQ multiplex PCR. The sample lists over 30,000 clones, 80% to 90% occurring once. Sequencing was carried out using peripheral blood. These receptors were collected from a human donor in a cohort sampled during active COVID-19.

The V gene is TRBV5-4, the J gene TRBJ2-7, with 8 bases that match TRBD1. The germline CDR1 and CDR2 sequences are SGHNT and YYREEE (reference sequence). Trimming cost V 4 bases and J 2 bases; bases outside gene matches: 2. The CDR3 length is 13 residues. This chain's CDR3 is CASSIQGAYEQYF. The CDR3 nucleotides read TGTGCCAGCAGCATACAGGGGGCCTACGAGCAGTACTTC.

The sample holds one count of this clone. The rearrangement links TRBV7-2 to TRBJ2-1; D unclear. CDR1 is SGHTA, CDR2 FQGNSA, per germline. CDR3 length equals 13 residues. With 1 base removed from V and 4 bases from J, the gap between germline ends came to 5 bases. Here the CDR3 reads CASSLVQYNEQFF. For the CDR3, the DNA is TGTGCCAGCAGCTTAGTCCAGTACAATGAGCAGTTCTTC.

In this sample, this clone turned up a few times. The CDR3 region is CASGTGGIYEQYF. CDR3 bases: TGTGCCAGCGGGACAGGGGGCATCTACGAGCAGTACTTC. The V and J genes are TRBV19 and TRBJ2-7, with 12 bases lining up with TRBD1. Germline V lookup: CDR1 LNHDA, CDR2 SQIVND (reference sequence). The V gene end was trimmed by 9 bases and the J gene end by 3 bases; junction bases not matched to a gene: 3. There are 13 residues in the CDR3.

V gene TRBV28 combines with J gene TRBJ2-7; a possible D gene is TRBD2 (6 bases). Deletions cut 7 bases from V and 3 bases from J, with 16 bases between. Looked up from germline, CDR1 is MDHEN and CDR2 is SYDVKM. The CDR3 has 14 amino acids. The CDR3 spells CASISIGGSYEQYF. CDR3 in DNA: TGTGCCAGCATCTCCATCGGGGGAAGCTACGAGCAGTACTTC. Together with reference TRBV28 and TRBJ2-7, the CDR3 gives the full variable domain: DVKVTQSSRYLVKRTGEKVFLECVQDMDHENMFWYRQDPGLGLRLIYFSYDVKMKEKGDIPEGYSVSREKKERFSLILESASTNQTSMYLCASISIGGSYEQYFGPGTRLTVT.

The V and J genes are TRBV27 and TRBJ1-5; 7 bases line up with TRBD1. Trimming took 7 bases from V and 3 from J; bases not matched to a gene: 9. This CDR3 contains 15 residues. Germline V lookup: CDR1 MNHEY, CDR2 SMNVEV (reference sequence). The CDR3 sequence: CASKLITGDNQPQHF. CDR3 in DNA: TGTGCCAGCAAACTGATCACAGGGGACAATCAGCCCCAGCATTTT.

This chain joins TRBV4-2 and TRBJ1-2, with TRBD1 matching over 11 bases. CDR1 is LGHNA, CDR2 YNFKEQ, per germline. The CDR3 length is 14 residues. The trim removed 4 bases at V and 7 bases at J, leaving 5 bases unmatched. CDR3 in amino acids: CASSRSGTGGGYTF. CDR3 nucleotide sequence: TGTGCCAGCAGCCGTTCCGGGACAGGGGGTGGCTACACCTTC.

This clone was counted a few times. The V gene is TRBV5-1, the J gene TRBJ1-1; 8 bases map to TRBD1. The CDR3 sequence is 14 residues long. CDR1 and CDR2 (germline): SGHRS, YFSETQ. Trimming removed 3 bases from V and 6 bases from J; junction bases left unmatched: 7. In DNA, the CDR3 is TGCGCCAGCAGCTCGACAGGGGACGGCGCTGAAGCTTTCTTT. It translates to CASSSTGDGAEAFF.

DNA for the CDR3: TGCGCCAGCAGCTCAGGACTAGCGGGAGGGTTAATTCCCTACGAGCAGTACTTC. Translated, it gives CASSSGLAGGLIPYEQYF. V and J are TRBV5-1 and TRBJ2-7; 15 bases align to TRBD2. Trimming cost V 3 bases and J 2 bases; bases outside gene matches: 9. CDR3 length: 18 residues. Germline-derived CDR1 and CDR2 are SGHRS and YFSETQ.

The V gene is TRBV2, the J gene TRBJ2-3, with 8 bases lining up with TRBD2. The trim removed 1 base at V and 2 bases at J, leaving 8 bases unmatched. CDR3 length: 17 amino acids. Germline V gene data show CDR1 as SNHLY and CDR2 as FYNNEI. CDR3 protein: CASSEGRTSGPTDTQYF. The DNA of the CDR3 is TGTGCCAGCAGTGAAGGAAGAACTAGCGGCCCCACAGATACGCAGTATTTT.

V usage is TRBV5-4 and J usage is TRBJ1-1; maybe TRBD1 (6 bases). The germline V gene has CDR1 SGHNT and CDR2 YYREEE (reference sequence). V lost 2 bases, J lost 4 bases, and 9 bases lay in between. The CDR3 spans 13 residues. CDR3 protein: CASSFGRGTEAFF. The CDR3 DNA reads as TGTGCCAGCAGCTTTGGCAGGGGCACTGAAGCTTTCTTT.

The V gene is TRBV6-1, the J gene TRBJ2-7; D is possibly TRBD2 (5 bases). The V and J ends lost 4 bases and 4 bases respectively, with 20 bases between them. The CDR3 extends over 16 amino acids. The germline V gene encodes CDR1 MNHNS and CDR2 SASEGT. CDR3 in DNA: TGTGCCAGCAGTGGCCCGGGTCTAGCCACACTATACGAGCAGTACTTC. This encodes CASSGPGLATLYEQYF.

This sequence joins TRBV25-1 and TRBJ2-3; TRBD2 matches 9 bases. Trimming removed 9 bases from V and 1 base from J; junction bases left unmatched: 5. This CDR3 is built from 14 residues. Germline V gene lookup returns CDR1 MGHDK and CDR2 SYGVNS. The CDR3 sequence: CASNLAGGTDTQYF. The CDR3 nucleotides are TGTGCCAGTAATTTAGCGGGAGGCACAGATACGCAGTATTTT.

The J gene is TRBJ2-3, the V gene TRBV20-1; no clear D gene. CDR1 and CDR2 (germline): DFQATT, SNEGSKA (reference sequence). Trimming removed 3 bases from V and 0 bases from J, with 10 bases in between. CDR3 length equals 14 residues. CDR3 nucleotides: TGCAGTGCTAGTACGGGTTGGAGCACAGATACGCAGTATTTT. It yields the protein CSASTGWSTDTQYF.

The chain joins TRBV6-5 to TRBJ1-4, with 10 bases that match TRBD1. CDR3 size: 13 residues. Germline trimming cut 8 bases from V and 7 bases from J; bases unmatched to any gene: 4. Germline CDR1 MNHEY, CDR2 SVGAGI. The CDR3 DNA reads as TGTGCCAGCGGCCGGGACAGGGGTGAAAAACTGTTTTTT. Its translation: CASGRDRGEKLFF.

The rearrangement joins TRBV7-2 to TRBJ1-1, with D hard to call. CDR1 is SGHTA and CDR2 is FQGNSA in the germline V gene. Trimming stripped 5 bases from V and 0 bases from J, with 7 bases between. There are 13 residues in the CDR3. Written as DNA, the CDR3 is TGTGCCAGCAGCCCCCGGGTGAACACTGAAGCTTTCTTT. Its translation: CASSPRVNTEAFF.

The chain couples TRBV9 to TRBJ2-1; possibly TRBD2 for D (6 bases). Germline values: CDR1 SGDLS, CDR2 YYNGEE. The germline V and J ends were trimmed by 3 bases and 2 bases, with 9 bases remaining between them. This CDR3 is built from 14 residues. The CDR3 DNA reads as TGTGCCAGCAGCGAGCTAGCGACCTACAATGAGCAGTTCTTC. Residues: CASSELATYNEQFF.

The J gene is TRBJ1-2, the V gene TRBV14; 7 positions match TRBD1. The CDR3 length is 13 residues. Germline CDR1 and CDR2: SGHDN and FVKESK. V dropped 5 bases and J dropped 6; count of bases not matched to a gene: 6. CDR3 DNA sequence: TGTGCCAGCAGCGGTCACAGGGGCCATGGCTACACCTTC. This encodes CASSGHRGHGYTF.

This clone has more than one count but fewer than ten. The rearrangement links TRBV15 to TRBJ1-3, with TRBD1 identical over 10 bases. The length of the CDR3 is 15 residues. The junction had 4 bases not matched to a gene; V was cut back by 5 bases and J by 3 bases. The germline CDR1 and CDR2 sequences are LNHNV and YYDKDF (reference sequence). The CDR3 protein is CATSSRTGGGNTIYF. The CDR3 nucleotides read TGTGCCACCAGCTCGCGGACAGGGGGTGGAAACACCATATATTTT.